Presented here are 22 T cell receptor beta chains from one specimen sequenced in a study of OX40 agonist ivuxolimab in advanced cancers. Libraries were made using the immunoSEQ multiplex PCR assay. Drawn from immuneACCESS, this table holds only the in-frame rearrangements with V and J called that TCRdb kept. Clones are partly lost; checked studies trace under half to an unresolved V gene and leave the rest unexplained. The sample profile shows about 50,000 clones; roughly 84% of them were found once. The ten top clones hold approximately 0.69% of the sample. This specimen was CD4+ or CD8+ T cells sorted from blood, taken in a trial of the OX40 agonist ivuxolimab. The origin of the receptors is an adult with an advanced solid tumor such as melanoma, head and neck, liver or kidney cancer.

The chain is built from TRBV5-1 and TRBJ1-1; 9 bases line up with TRBD1. Germline V gene sequence: CDR1 SGHRS, CDR2 YFSETQ. J lost 6 bases, V lost 6 bases, and 12 bases had no gene match. The CDR3 is made up of 15 amino acids. Here the CDR3 DNA reads TGCGCCAGCAATCGGGGGGACAGGGAGATCGCTGAAGCTTTCTTT. Protein sequence: CASNRGDREIAEAFF.

V and J are TRBV11-2 and TRBJ2-7, with D maybe TRBD2 (6 bases). V lost 3 bases and J 5 bases, leaving 17 bases between the germline ends. This CDR3 contains 15 residues. The germline CDR1 and CDR2 sequences are SGHAT and FQNNGV. The CDR3 DNA is TGTGCCAGCAGCTTCGGAGGGACGGTCAGCCACGAGCAGTACTTC. The encoded protein is CASSFGGTVSHEQYF.

The V and J genes are TRBV28 and TRBJ2-4, with D perhaps matching TRBD1 (6 bases). Trimming took off 10 bases at V and 7 bases at J, with 11 bases between the two ends. Germline CDR1 is MDHEN and CDR2 is SYDVKM. The CDR3 length is 11 residues. The CDR3 DNA reads TGTGCCACCCGAGACAGGAACATTCAGTACTTC. Translating it yields CATRDRNIQYF.

Only one count was recorded for this clone. The rearrangement joins TRBV5-5 to TRBJ1-1, with no clear D. V was cut by 1 base and J by 0 bases, with 10 bases left in between. The CDR3 spans 15 residues. CDR1 and CDR2 from the germline V gene are SGHKS and YYEKEE (reference sequence). In nucleotides, the CDR3 is TGTGCCAGCAGCTTGTCCCCGGGGATGAACACTGAAGCTTTCTTT. It specifies CASSLSPGMNTEAFF.

The chain couples TRBV19 to TRBJ1-5; tentative D call: TRBD1 (6 bases). Looked up from germline, CDR1 is LNHDA and CDR2 is SQIVND (reference sequence). Trimming stripped 4 bases from V and 0 bases from J, with 13 bases between. The CDR3 is 16 amino acids. The CDR3 bases are TGTGCCAGTAGTACTACAGGGACTCTTAGCAATCAGCCCCAGCATTTT. Protein: CASSTTGTLSNQPQHF.

The V call is TRBV28, the J call TRBJ2-3; TRBD2 aligns across 7 bases. CDR1 and CDR2 (germline): MDHEN, SYDVKM. CDR3 length: 15 residues. J lost 4 bases, V lost 5 bases, and 9 bases had no gene match. The CDR3 DNA is TGTGCCAGCAGTCCGAGCGGGATCCGGGCAGATACGCAGTATTTT. Translated: CASSPSGIRADTQYF.

The V gene is TRBV18, the J gene TRBJ1-1; 7 positions agree with TRBD1. V lost 3 bases, J lost 5 bases, and 6 bases stayed unmatched. The CDR3 is made up of 14 amino acids. Germline lookup yields CDR1 KGHSH and CDR2 LQKENI. The CDR3 sequence: CASSPRQGETEAFF. The CDR3 coding sequence is TGTGCCAGCTCACCCCGACAGGGAGAGACTGAAGCTTTCTTT.

V is TRBV6-6 and J is TRBJ1-2, with D possibly matching TRBD1 (6 bases). The CDR3 totals 13 residues. V was clipped by 2 bases and J by 8 bases, with 12 bases between them. The germline V gene has CDR1 MNHNY and CDR2 SVGAGI (reference sequence). The CDR3 sequence: CASSYIGGYGYTF. CDR3 DNA: TGTGCCAGCAGTTACATAGGGGGGTACGGCTACACCTTC.

Concerning this clone itself: A read error may account for a junction end that differs from germline. The rearrangement uses TRBV2 and TRBJ2-6; possibly TRBD2 for D (5 bases). Germline assignment: CDR1 SNHLY and CDR2 FYNNEI. The CDR3 runs to 11 residues. This CDR3 reads CASTGVNVLTF. In nucleotides, the CDR3 is TGTGCCAGCACCGGGGTCAACGTCCTGACTTTC.

The V gene is TRBV19, the J gene TRBJ2-1; 8 bases align to TRBD2. Per germline, CDR1 LNHDA and CDR2 SQIVND (reference sequence). This CDR3 comprises 11 residues. The chain's CDR3 is CGTSNYNEQFF. Here the CDR3 DNA reads TGTGGGACTAGCAACTACAATGAGCAGTTCTTC. Looking up the rest from reference TRBV19 and TRBJ2-1 gives the full variable domain: DGGITQSPKYLFRKEGQNVTLSCEQNLNHDAMYWYRQDPGQGLRLIYYSQIVNDFQKGDIAEGYSVSREKKESFPLTVTSAQKNPTAFYLCGTSNYNEQFFGPGTRLTVL.

The chain recombines TRBV29-1 with TRBJ1-2; TRBD1 might be the D (5 bases). The CDR3 length is 16 residues. Germline V lookup: CDR1 SQVTM, CDR2 ANQGSEA. The V end was cut by 6 bases, the J end by 2 bases, with 22 bases between. CDR3 region: CSVQPDSLIRNYGYTF. CDR3 coding DNA: TGCAGCGTGCAGCCCGACAGTCTAATTAGAAACTATGGCTACACCTTC.

This sequence joins TRBV7-6 and TRBJ2-3; D unresolved. With 4 bases removed from V and 0 bases from J, the gap between germline ends came to 5 bases. Germline V gene sequence: CDR1 SGHVS, CDR2 FNYEAQ. The CDR3 has 13 amino acids. The CDR3 loop reads CASSSPSTDTQYF. CDR3 nucleotides: TGTGCCAGCAGCTCACCAAGCACAGATACGCAGTATTTT.

CDR3 coding DNA: TGTGCCAGCAGCTTCCAAGGGGGGGTGGAGACCCAGTACTTC. Protein sequence: CASSFQGGVETQYF. The V and J genes are TRBV11-2 and TRBJ2-5; D is perhaps TRBD2 (7 bases). The V end was cut by 3 bases, the J end by 5 bases, with 13 bases between. In germline, CDR1 is SGHAT, CDR2 FQNNGV. This CDR3 is 14 amino acids long. The full variable domain, its missing parts supplied by reference TRBV11-2 and TRBJ2-5, is EAGVAQSPRYKIIEKRQSVAFWCNPISGHATLYWYQQILGQGPKLLIQFQNNGVVDDSQLPKDRFSAERLKGVDSTLKIQPAKLEDSAVYLCASSFQGGVETQYFGPGTRLLVL.

The V and J genes are TRBV19 and TRBJ2-1, with D perhaps matching TRBD1 (6 bases). The V end was cut by 5 bases, the J end by 3 bases, with 11 bases between. Germline CDR1 reads LNHDA; CDR2 reads SQIVND (reference sequence). This CDR3 comprises 14 residues. This CDR3 is CASSSGTNYNEQFF. CDR3 DNA sequence: TGTGCCAGTAGTTCCGGGACAAACTACAATGAGCAGTTCTTC.

The rearrangement joins TRBV30 to TRBJ2-7, with TRBD2 identical over 14 bases. V lost 5 bases and J lost 6; bases outside the gene matches: 3. CDR1 is GTSNPN, CDR2 SVGIG, per germline (reference sequence). The CDR3 spans 13 residues. This chain's CDR3 is CAWRLAGGGEQYF. The CDR3 DNA is TGTGCCTGGCGACTAGCGGGAGGGGGCGAGCAGTACTTC.

This chain uses TRBV15 with TRBJ2-1; D possibly uses TRBD1 or TRBD2 (5 bases each). CDR3 length: 15 residues. V lost 2 bases, J lost 2 bases, and 10 bases lay in between. The germline V gene has CDR1 LNHNV and CDR2 YYDKDF (reference sequence). The CDR3 DNA reads as TGTGCCACCAGCAGATCCGGGGACGCCTACAATGAGCAGTTCTTC. Translated: CATSRSGDAYNEQFF.

This chain connects TRBV7-9 to TRBJ2-3; D is possibly TRBD2 (5 bases). CDR3 length: 17 residues. The V and J ends lost 1 base and 0 bases respectively, with 14 bases between them. Germline lookup yields CDR1 SEHNR and CDR2 FQNEAQ (reference sequence). The CDR3 region is CASSLGGWERSTDTQYF. The CDR3 DNA reads TGTGCCAGCAGCTTAGGGGGTTGGGAGCGGAGCACAGATACGCAGTATTTT.

The chain employs TRBV5-1 and TRBJ2-7, with 11 bases that match TRBD2. Per germline, CDR1 SGHRS and CDR2 YFSETQ. The CDR3 spans 15 residues. Unmatched junction bases numbered 10, after V lost 4 bases and J lost 7 bases. In nucleotides, the CDR3 is TGCGCCAGCAGCCAAACACTAGCGGGAGTGGGTGAGCAGTACTTC. Its protein product is CASSQTLAGVGEQYF.

This chain joins TRBV19 and TRBJ1-5; D is possibly TRBD1 (5 bases). This CDR3 spans 15 amino acids. Trimming stripped 4 bases from V and 3 bases from J, with 13 bases between. In germline, CDR1 is LNHDA, CDR2 SQIVND (reference sequence). DNA of the CDR3: TGTGCCAGTAGTAAGTTTGACAGAGACAATCAGCCCCAGCATTTT. Amino acids: CASSKFDRDNQPQHF.

The chain uses TRBV5-1 and TRBJ1-5; D not certain. V gave up 1 base and J gave up 9 bases, with 14 bases separating them. Germline values: CDR1 SGHRS, CDR2 YFSETQ. This CDR3 contains 14 residues. CDR3 bases: TGCGCCAGCAGCTTGCTAGGGCCCTCTGGGCCCCAGCATTTT. It encodes CASSLLGPSGPQHF.

The chain combines TRBV30 with TRBJ1-3, with D perhaps TRBD1 (5 bases). Germline assignment: CDR1 GTSNPN and CDR2 SVGIG (reference sequence). The ends were cut back, 0 bases at V and 0 bases at J, with 12 bases in the middle. The CDR3 consists of 16 residues. The CDR3 DNA sequence: TGTGCCTGGAGTGTCCCGGGGGGAATCTCTGGAAACACCATATATTTT. Translating it yields CAWSVPGGISGNTIYF.

The V and J genes are TRBV18 and TRBJ1-6; D might be TRBD1 (6 bases). Trimming left V 3 bases short and J 8 bases short, with 11 bases between. The CDR3 totals 14 residues. CDR1 is KGHSH and CDR2 is LQKENI in the germline V gene. The CDR3 protein is CASSPGGGHSPLHF. The DNA of the CDR3 is TGTGCCAGCTCACCCGGGGGGGGCCATTCACCCCTCCACTTT.